The clone carrying this T cell receptor (beta chain) was seen a single time. A junction end diverges from the germline sequence, so it may reflect a read error. This sample is part of a study of T cells after somatic rescue of genetic block. Germline lookup yields CDR1 SEHNR and CDR2 FQNEAQ (reference sequence). The CDR3 length is 16 residues. Generated by immunoSEQ multiplex PCR, the TCRdb table keeps only in-frame clones and is missing some. This table holds 68,000 or so clones, 92% found once. The sequenced sample was peripheral blood mononuclear cells (PBMCs). V gene TRBV7-9 combines with J gene TRBJ2-5; possibly TRBD2 for D (6 bases). The receptor was isolated from a middle-aged man. CDR3 protein: CSQGRSGPSFQETQYF. Written as DNA, the CDR3 is TGCTCCCAAGGGAGGAGCGGGCCGTCCTTCCAAGAGACCCAGTACTTC.